These 28 T cell receptor beta chains were all obtained from the same sample, sequenced in a study of Ad26.COV2.S vaccination and SARS-CoV-2 variants. Sample treatment: about 20 received Ad26.COV2.S at low or high dose, single or two shots; about 5 received placebo; per-sample allocation not given. It was on day 63 after the first vaccine or placebo injection that samples were taken. Clones were read by immunoSEQ multiplex PCR, and TCRdb kept only the in-frame ones, dropping some. Of 440,000 or so clones listed, 90% are singletons. The specimen comprised peripheral blood, sampled in a trial of Ad26.COV2.S vaccine versus placebo. These receptors all come from a person between 18 and 65 years old who received the Ad26.COV2.S COVID-19 vaccine or a placebo.

V usage is TRBV5-8 and J usage is TRBJ2-4; D ambiguous. CDR3 length: 14 residues. Germline V CDR1 and CDR2: SGHTS, YDEGEE. Trimming cost V 4 bases and J 0 bases, with 8 bases left between them. The CDR3 spells CASSLQIAKNIQYF. In nucleotides, the CDR3 is TGTGCCAGCAGCCTACAGATAGCCAAAAACATTCAGTACTTC.

The rearrangement links TRBV7-9 to TRBJ2-6; 9 bases match TRBD1. Per the germline V gene, CDR1 is SEHNR and CDR2 is FQNEAQ (reference sequence). Trimming at V came to 6 bases and at J to 0 bases, leaving 6 bases not matched to a gene. CDR3 length: 17 amino acids. This CDR3 is CASSSDRGYSGANVLTF. The CDR3 DNA reads as TGTGCCAGCAGTTCGGACAGGGGATACTCTGGGGCCAACGTCCTGACTTTC.

As regards this clone: The junction departs from germline at one end; a sequencing error may be responsible. This sequence joins TRBV6-5 and TRBJ2-5, with D perhaps given as TRBD1 or TRBD2 (5 bases each). CDR1 is MNHEY and CDR2 is SVGAGI in the germline V gene. There are 14 residues in the CDR3. The CDR3 protein is CAGSLGASQGTQYF. CDR3 nucleotides: TGTGCCGGCAGCCTCGGGGCATCACAAGGGACCCAGTACTTC.

This chain uses TRBV4-2 with TRBJ1-5, with D unresolved. V was cut by 4 bases and J by 2 bases, with 15 bases left in between. In germline, CDR1 is LGHNA, CDR2 YNFKEQ. The CDR3 contains 16 residues. DNA of the CDR3: TGTGCCAGCAGCCCGCCCCGGGTCTATGGCAATCAGCCCCAGCATTTT. This encodes CASSPPRVYGNQPQHF.

V and J are TRBV28 and TRBJ1-5; the match to TRBD1 covers 8 bases. Looked up from germline, CDR1 is MDHEN and CDR2 is SYDVKM. The V gene end was trimmed by 5 bases and the J gene end by 3 bases; junction bases not matched to a gene: 12. The CDR3 runs to 17 residues. CDR3 sequence: CASSPRTGSGYNQPQHF. CDR3 coding DNA: TGTGCCAGCAGTCCGCGGACAGGGTCCGGTTACAATCAGCCCCAGCATTTT.

This chain joins TRBV9 and TRBJ2-1; 7 bases line up with TRBD2. In germline, CDR1 is SGDLS, CDR2 YYNGEE. J was trimmed by 6 bases and V by 5 bases; bases with no gene match: 14. The CDR3 sequence is 16 residues long. The CDR3 loop reads CASRAKYRDYFNEQFF. In nucleotides, the CDR3 is TGTGCCAGCAGGGCGAAATACCGGGACTATTTCAATGAGCAGTTCTTC.

The rearrangement uses TRBV19 and TRBJ2-1; 9 bases are shared with TRBD2. CDR1 and CDR2 (germline): LNHDA, SQIVND (reference sequence). The V and J ends lost 3 bases and 5 bases, in that order; junction bases with no gene match: 5. The CDR3 is 15 amino acids. This CDR3 is CASSIGGRANNEQFF. The CDR3, as DNA: TGTGCCAGTAGTATCGGCGGGAGGGCGAACAATGAGCAGTTCTTC.

J is TRBJ1-6 and V is TRBV19; 9 bases agree with TRBD1. The germline CDR1 and CDR2 sequences are LNHDA and SQIVND (reference sequence). This CDR3 region has 14 residues. With V trimmed by 5 bases and J by 8 bases, 4 bases remained unmatched. CDR3 protein: CASSSDRGDSPLHF. The CDR3 bases are TGTGCCAGTAGTTCGGACAGGGGAGATTCACCCCTCCACTTT.

This chain joins TRBV19 and TRBJ2-5; 9 bases are shared with TRBD1. The CDR3 has 18 amino acids. Germline V gene sequence: CDR1 LNHDA, CDR2 SQIVND (reference sequence). With 6 bases clipped from V and 1 base from J, the junction kept 15 bases outside the gene matches. CDR3 amino acids: CASRTGTGKMGPQETQYF. The CDR3 nucleotides are TGTGCCAGTAGAACCGGGACAGGGAAGATGGGGCCCCAAGAGACCCAGTACTTC.

There are a few counts of this clone. Given the absence of the conserved phenylalanine or tryptophan at the CDR3 end, a read error is likely. No DNA is shown, since the ends of the CDR3 on it are uncertain; the CDR3 is the one TCRdb lists. V usage is TRBV27 and J usage is TRBJ1-4; the D segment call TRBD1 is taken from the table without a DNA check. Germline V lookup: CDR1 MNHEY, CDR2 SMNVEV (reference sequence). Counting both end residues, the CDR3 totals 12 amino acids. The CDR3 loop is CASSLSQSKAGV.

The chain has TRBV10-3 and TRBJ1-2; the D gene is possibly TRBD1 (5 bases). The CDR3 extends over 16 amino acids. The germline V and J ends were trimmed by 0 bases and 4 bases, with 15 bases remaining between them. Germline V gene data show CDR1 as ENHRY and CDR2 as SYGVKD. CDR3 loop: CAISESNRGSVYGYTF. DNA for the CDR3: TGTGCCATCAGTGAGTCGAATCGGGGGTCGGTCTATGGCTACACCTTC.

The V gene is TRBV27, the J gene TRBJ2-1; 9 bases line up with TRBD2. The germline gives CDR1 MNHEY, CDR2 SMNVEV (reference sequence). J was trimmed by 4 bases and V by 5 bases; bases with no gene match: 12. CDR3 length equals 17 residues. The CDR3 nucleotides read TGTGCCAGCAGTCTTCACCCGGGACTAGCAGGTTACAATGAGCAGTTCTTC. As protein: CASSLHPGLAGYNEQFF.

The V and J genes are TRBV18 and TRBJ2-3, with TRBD2 identical over 13 bases. The germline CDR1 and CDR2 sequences are KGHSH and LQKENI. The J segment lost 2 bases and the V segment lost 3 bases, leaving 5 bases of the junction unmatched. The CDR3 is 17 amino acids. The CDR3 reads CASSPPGLAGSTDTQYF. In nucleotides, the CDR3 is TGTGCCAGCTCACCTCCGGGACTAGCGGGGTCCACAGATACGCAGTATTTT.

The V gene is TRBV4-2, the J gene TRBJ2-2; possibly TRBD2 for D (6 bases). The V gene lost 5 bases and the J gene lost 7 bases, with 11 bases spanning the gap. The CDR3 extends over 13 amino acids. Germline-derived CDR1 and CDR2 are LGHNA and YNFKEQ. The CDR3 is CASSDGRIGELFF. The CDR3 bases are TGTGCCAGCAGCGACGGGAGAATCGGGGAGCTGTTTTTT.

In this sample, this clone turned up once. The chain joins TRBV10-3 to TRBJ1-1; D uncertain. Germline loops: CDR1 ENHRY, CDR2 SYGVKD. V was pared by 2 bases and J by 6 bases, with 10 bases between. The CDR3 is 13 residues long. This chain's CDR3 is CAISEPHRPEAFF. CDR3 bases: TGTGCCATCAGTGAGCCCCATAGGCCTGAAGCTTTCTTT.

This rearrangement joins TRBV5-1 to TRBJ2-3; 16 nucleotides line up with TRBD2. CDR1 is SGHRS and CDR2 is YFSETQ in the germline V gene. The ends lost 0 bases at V and 5 bases at J; junction bases unmatched: 12. The CDR3 extends over 20 amino acids. The CDR3 coding sequence is TGCGCCAGCAGCTTGGCCCTGGCAGGGGGACTAGCGGGAGGGAGAGATACGCAGTATTTT. It is translated as CASSLALAGGLAGGRDTQYF.

DNA for the CDR3: TGTGCCACCAGTGATTTGTCGAGCGGGACTATCACAGATACGCAGTATTTT. Translated, it gives CATSDLSSGTITDTQYF. This sequence joins TRBV24-1 and TRBJ2-3; TRBD2 matches at 7 bases. The J segment lost 2 bases and the V segment lost 0 bases, leaving 7 bases of the junction unmatched. The CDR3 is 17 residues long. Germline V lookup: CDR1 KGHDR, CDR2 SFDVKD.

The rearrangement uses TRBV28 and TRBJ2-7; 8 nucleotides line up with TRBD2. The CDR3 totals 15 residues. The V gene end was trimmed by 5 bases and the J gene end by 3 bases; junction bases not matched to a gene: 9. Germline V lookup: CDR1 MDHEN, CDR2 SYDVKM. The CDR3 region is CASSGTGGPNYEQYF. DNA of the CDR3: TGTGCCAGCAGTGGGACGGGAGGGCCCAACTACGAGCAGTACTTC.

The chain joins TRBV2 to TRBJ2-7, with unresolved D. The CDR3 has 14 residues. Germline V lookup: CDR1 SNHLY, CDR2 FYNNEI. V was cut by 5 bases and J by 2 bases, with 13 bases left in between. CDR3 nucleotides: TGTGCCAGCAGTCCAAGTTACGCCACCTACGAGCAGTACTTC. Its protein is CASSPSYATYEQYF.

The chain couples TRBV4-1 to TRBJ2-7, with 9 bases matching TRBD1. The length of the CDR3 is 15 residues. Looked up from germline, CDR1 is MGHRA and CDR2 is YSYEKL. Losses at the gene ends were 1 base for V and 3 bases for J; bases not matched to a gene: 4. CDR3 sequence reads: CASSQAGQGDYEQYF. CDR3 sequence (DNA): TGCGCCAGCAGCCAAGCGGGACAGGGAGACTACGAGCAGTACTTC.

V gene TRBV5-4 combines with J gene TRBJ2-7; 7 nucleotides agree with TRBD1. V trimming: 4 bases; J trimming: 5 bases; junction bases outside the gene matches: 9. From germline, CDR1 is SGHNT and CDR2 YYREEE (reference sequence). The CDR3 is made up of 14 amino acids. CDR3 region: CASSLTGKGNEQYF. The DNA for the CDR3 is TGTGCCAGCAGCCTGACAGGGAAGGGAAACGAGCAGTACTTC.

This chain links TRBV7-2 with TRBJ1-3; no clear D gene. V was pared by 1 base and J by 0 bases, with 10 bases between. Germline CDR1 and CDR2: SGHTA and FQGNSA. The CDR3 has 16 residues. In DNA form, the CDR3 reads TGTGCCAGCAGCTTAGGGCAGACAACCTCTGGAAACACCATATATTTT. This encodes CASSLGQTTSGNTIYF.

The CDR3 region is CASSQEGGGQFF. The CDR3 DNA sequence: TGTGCCAGCAGCCAGGAGGGTGGAGGGCAGTTCTTC. The chain recombines TRBV3-1 (or the pseudogene TRBV3-2) with TRBJ2-1, with a possible D match to TRBD2 (6 bases). Germline-derived CDR1 and CDR2 are LGHDT and YNNKEL (reference sequence). The CDR3 loop spans 12 amino acids. Trimming cost V 3 bases and J 12 bases, with 12 bases left between them.

The chain joins TRBV7-2 to TRBJ2-1, with 7 bases that match TRBD1. Germline V gives CDR1 SGHTA, CDR2 FQGNSA. The CDR3 runs 12 residues. Unmatched junction bases numbered 2, after V lost 5 bases and J lost 7 bases. The CDR3 sequence is CASSQTGNEQFF. The CDR3 region has the DNA TGTGCCAGCAGCCAGACAGGGAATGAGCAGTTCTTC.

This clone was detected a few times. This chain joins TRBV7-2 and TRBJ1-2, with D possibly matching TRBD1 (5 bases). V was shortened by 1 base and J by 8 bases, with 11 bases between the two germline ends. Germline CDR1 is SGHTA and CDR2 is FQGNSA. The CDR3 has 13 amino acids. The CDR3: CASSLGAGLGYTF. The CDR3 DNA follows: TGTGCCAGCAGCTTAGGAGCAGGGTTAGGCTACACCTTC. Combining the CDR3 with reference TRBV7-2 and TRBJ1-2 gives the whole variable domain GAGVSQSPSNKVTEKGKDVELRCDPISGHTALYWYRQSLGQGLEFLIYFQGNSAPDKSGLPSDRFSAERTGGSVSTLTIQRTQQEDSAVYLCASSLGAGLGYTFGSGTRLTVV.

This clone came up a few times. The V call is TRBV6-5, the J call TRBJ2-1; 10 bases line up with TRBD2. Trimming took 5 bases from V and 5 from J; bases not matched to a gene: 6. Germline CDR1 is MNHEY and CDR2 is SVGAGI. This CDR3 is 15 amino acids long. CDR3 bases: TGTGCCAGCAGTATACGGACTAGCGGCAACAATGAGCAGTTCTTC. Translating it yields CASSIRTSGNNEQFF.

The chain combines TRBV4-2 with TRBJ2-3, with D perhaps being TRBD1 or TRBD2 (5 bases each). V lost 4 bases and J 0 bases, leaving 11 bases between the germline ends. CDR3 size: 15 residues. Germline V gene sequence: CDR1 LGHNA, CDR2 YNFKEQ. In nucleotides, the CDR3 is TGTGCCAGCAGCCCCCAGAGGGGCAGCACAGATACGCAGTATTTT. Its translation: CASSPQRGSTDTQYF.

The chain employs TRBV6-1 and TRBJ1-2, with D possibly matching TRBD1 (5 bases). This CDR3 contains 15 residues. Germline V gives CDR1 MNHNS, CDR2 SASEGT. V lost 0 bases and J lost 8, with 16 bases in between. The CDR3 DNA is TGTGCCAGCAGTGAAGCTCCAGGTAGCCAGGGAGGCTACACCTTC. It codes for CASSEAPGSQGGYTF.